Presented here are 25 T cell receptor beta chains from one specimen sequenced in a study of CD8+ T cells in alopecia areata (dated by TCRdb to 2017 to 2018). Library generation was performed with the immunoSEQ multiplex PCR assay. To provide template for TCR sequencing, every sample had RNA extracted and reverse transcribed into cDNA. TCRdb took this table from immuneACCESS and kept in-frame rearrangements with V and J called. Such tables lack part of the clones; where checked against another copy, unresolved V genes explain under half of the gap, and the rest is unexplained. The sample profile shows 120,000 or so clones; under 65% of them were found once. The ten biggest clones cover 4.5% to 6% of the sample. This sample's time point label indicates: less than five weeks on oral tofacitinib. This specimen's treatment or condition label, per the study, means: oral pan-JAK inhibitor, 5-10 mg twice daily.

The sample was CD4+ T cells sorted from blood, taken at week 4, from a patient treated with tofacitinib. The receptor source for this set is a human donor with alopecia areata.

The table lists this clone with a few counts. V and J are TRBV28 and TRBJ1-2; D gene unclear. Trimming left V 5 bases short and J 5 bases short, with 6 bases between. Per germline, CDR1 MDHEN and CDR2 SYDVKM. This CDR3 spans 11 amino acids. The CDR3 spells CASSRNYGYTF. In DNA form, the CDR3 reads TGTGCCAGCAGTCGGAATTATGGCTACACCTTC.

The V call is TRBV5-1, the J call TRBJ1-5; D not resolved. In germline, CDR1 is SGHRS, CDR2 YFSETQ. Trimming shortened V by 0 bases and J by 4 bases, and 11 bases separated the two germline ends. The length of the CDR3 is 15 residues. In DNA, the CDR3 is TGCGCCAGCAGCTTGGCGTGGTCTTCTAATCAGCCCCAGCATTTT. Translated, it gives CASSLAWSSNQPQHF.

This clone occurred a few times. V and J are TRBV9 and TRBJ2-5, with TRBD2 identical over 7 bases. Unmatched junction bases numbered 14, after V lost 4 bases and J lost 5 bases. The CDR3 has 16 residues. Germline loops: CDR1 SGDLS, CDR2 YYNGEE. The CDR3 bases are TGTGCCAGCAGCCAAGCGGGGAATACAAATGGGGAGACCCAGTACTTC. Residues: CASSQAGNTNGETQYF.

The genes are TRBV4-2 and TRBJ1-1; TRBD1 matches at 8 bases. The CDR3 loop spans 16 amino acids. J was trimmed by 1 base and V by 1 base; bases with no gene match: 5. Germline V lookup: CDR1 LGHNA, CDR2 YNFKEQ. The CDR3 DNA sequence: TGTGCCAGCAGCCAAGGGTCAGGGGGCCAGAACACTGAAGCTTTCTTT. Amino acids: CASSQGSGGQNTEAFF.

The V call is TRBV6-5, the J call TRBJ1-2; D might be TRBD1 (5 bases). Germline values: CDR1 MNHEY, CDR2 SVGAGI. The CDR3 covers 14 residues. The V gene lost 10 bases and the J gene lost 4 bases, with 19 bases spanning the gap. DNA of the CDR3: TGTGCCACCCGGGGCCCGATCGAGTCCTATGGCTACACCTTC. Amino acids: CATRGPIESYGYTF.

The V call is TRBV29-1, the J call TRBJ2-7; TRBD1 is a possible D gene (7 bases). CDR3 length: 14 amino acids. Germline V lookup: CDR1 SQVTM, CDR2 ANQGSEA. Trimming removed 6 bases from V and 0 bases from J, with 15 bases in between. The CDR3 spells CSVLRDSSSYEQYF. Here the CDR3 DNA reads TGCAGCGTATTGCGGGACAGCTCCTCCTACGAGCAGTACTTC.

J is TRBJ2-7 and V is TRBV30; 7 nucleotides line up with TRBD1. The CDR3 runs to 12 residues. Germline V lookup: CDR1 GTSNPN, CDR2 SVGIG (reference sequence). Trimming took 7 bases from V and 8 from J; bases not matched to a gene: 11. CDR3 bases: TGTGCCTTCCGGGACAGTCCCTCACAGCAGTACTTC. This encodes CAFRDSPSQQYF.

The V gene is TRBV28, the J gene TRBJ1-5, with D perhaps TRBD1 (6 bases). This CDR3 spans 16 amino acids. Per the germline V gene, CDR1 is MDHEN and CDR2 is SYDVKM. The V and J ends lost 5 bases and 2 bases respectively, with 16 bases between them. The CDR3 DNA is TGTGCCAGCAGTAGACGCTACAGGGACGGCAATCAGCCCCAGCATTTT. Encoded protein: CASSRRYRDGNQPQHF.

CDR3 loop: CAWSGQGLDYGYTF. The CDR3 bases are TGTGCCTGGAGTGGGCAGGGGCTCGACTATGGCTACACCTTC. The rearrangement joins TRBV30 to TRBJ1-2; possible D gene TRBD1, 6 bases. Deletions cut 1 base from V and 3 bases from J, with 12 bases between. The CDR3 totals 14 residues. Germline CDR1 and CDR2: GTSNPN and SVGIG (reference sequence).

This clone was recorded a few times. CDR3 region: CASSLQGALGNTIYF. The DNA of the CDR3 is TGTGCCAGCAGTTTACAGGGGGCACTTGGAAACACCATATATTTT. The V gene is TRBV27, the J gene TRBJ1-3, with 8 bases fitting TRBD1. J was trimmed by 3 bases and V by 2 bases; bases with no gene match: 3. The germline CDR1 and CDR2 sequences are MNHEY and SMNVEV (reference sequence). This CDR3 is built from 15 residues.

This clone turned up a few times. The gene calls are TRBV4-2 and TRBJ2-3, with TRBD2 matching 8 bases. Germline V gene lookup returns CDR1 LGHNA and CDR2 YNFKEQ. The CDR3 contains 16 residues. Trimming cost V 2 bases and J 4 bases; bases outside gene matches: 8. CDR3 protein: CASSQRSTSVADTQYF. The CDR3 coding sequence is TGTGCCAGCAGCCAACGCTCGACTAGCGTGGCAGATACGCAGTATTTT.

This chain connects TRBV10-3 to TRBJ2-1; 7 bases match TRBD2. The ends lost 0 bases at V and 4 bases at J; junction bases unmatched: 3. The germline V gene encodes CDR1 ENHRY and CDR2 SYGVKD. The CDR3 is 15 residues long. Written as DNA, the CDR3 is TGTGCCATCAGTGAGTCAACGGGGGGTTACAATGAGCAGTTCTTC. It translates to CAISESTGGYNEQFF.

The rearrangement links TRBV4-2 to TRBJ1-1; possible D gene TRBD1, 6 bases. The V end was cut by 0 bases, the J end by 5 bases, with 19 bases between. CDR3 length: 17 residues. Germline V gene data show CDR1 as LGHNA and CDR2 as YNFKEQ. This CDR3 is CASSQDGIPGARTEAFF. CDR3 nucleotides: TGTGCCAGCAGCCAAGATGGGATCCCAGGGGCGCGGACTGAAGCTTTCTTT.

The chain uses TRBV2 and TRBJ2-1; D is unresolved. Germline V gene lookup returns CDR1 SNHLY and CDR2 FYNNEI. Deletions cut 5 bases from V and 5 bases from J, with 4 bases between. This CDR3 contains 11 residues. CDR3 in DNA: TGTGCCAGCAGTTTGGACAATGAGCAGTTCTTC. Translation gives CASSLDNEQFF.

The sample holds a few counts of this clone. The chain uses TRBV13 and TRBJ2-3, with D perhaps given as TRBD1 or TRBD2 (5 bases each). This CDR3 comprises 13 residues. Per germline, CDR1 PRHDT and CDR2 FYEKMQ (reference sequence). Trimming removed 4 bases from V and 5 bases from J, with 10 bases in between. The CDR3 nucleotides read TGTGCCAGCAGCTCCTATGGGGGAGATACGCAGTATTTT. Its protein product is CASSSYGGDTQYF. The full variable domain, in which reference TRBV13 and TRBJ2-3 provide the parts outside the CDR3, is AAGVIQSPRHLIKEKRETATLKCYPIPRHDTVYWYQQGPGQDPQFLISFYEKMQSDKGSIPDRFSAQQFSDYHSELNMSSLELGDSALYFCASSSYGGDTQYFGPGTRLTVL.

The J gene is TRBJ2-5, the V gene TRBV7-2; 10 nucleotides align to TRBD1. V dropped 5 bases and J dropped 4; count of bases not matched to a gene: 4. The CDR3 runs to 14 residues. CDR1 is SGHTA, CDR2 FQGNSA, per germline. The chain's CDR3 is CASSPGTGAETQYF. In DNA, the CDR3 is TGTGCCAGCAGCCCCGGGACAGGGGCAGAGACCCAGTACTTC.

The chain couples TRBV5-1 to TRBJ2-3, with 7 bases identical to TRBD2. V was pared by 2 bases and J by 4 bases, with 4 bases of the junction left unmatched. From germline, CDR1 is SGHRS and CDR2 YFSETQ. This CDR3 has 14 amino acids. Written as DNA, the CDR3 is TGCGCCAGCAGCTTTCGGGAGGTCGCAGATACGCAGTATTTT. As protein: CASSFREVADTQYF. Together with reference TRBV5-1 and TRBJ2-3, the CDR3 gives the full variable domain: KAGVTQTPRYLIKTRGQQVTLSCSPISGHRSVSWYQQTPGQGLQFLFEYFSETQRNKGNFPGRFSGRQFSNSRSEMNVSTLELGDSALYLCASSFREVADTQYFGPGTRLTVL.

This chain uses TRBV25-1 with TRBJ1-2, with D perhaps TRBD1 (6 bases). V was pared by 3 bases and J by 10 bases, with 15 bases between. The CDR3 is 13 amino acids. Germline CDR1 reads MGHDK; CDR2 reads SYGVNS. CDR3 amino acids: CASSDQYRDVYTF. In DNA form, the CDR3 reads TGTGCCAGCAGTGATCAGTACAGGGATGTCTACACCTTC.

This clone occurred a few times. The J gene is TRBJ1-5, the V gene TRBV6-6; TRBD1 agrees at 7 bases. With 6 bases clipped from V and 4 bases from J, the junction kept 3 bases outside the gene matches. The CDR3 sequence is 13 residues long. CDR1 is MNHNY, CDR2 SVGAGI, per germline (reference sequence). CDR3 DNA: TGTGCCAGCAGGGAACAGGGGAATCAGCCCCAGCATTTT. It is translated as CASREQGNQPQHF.

The gene calls are TRBV5-6 and TRBJ1-5; TRBD1 agrees at 7 bases. V shed 1 base, J shed 4 bases, and the junction held 5 bases outside the gene matches. This CDR3 has 15 residues. Germline V CDR1 and CDR2: SGHDT, YYEEEE. This CDR3 reads CASSLQTGPNQPQHF. DNA of the CDR3: TGTGCCAGCAGCTTGCAGACAGGGCCAAATCAGCCCCAGCATTTT.

The chain couples TRBV4-2 to TRBJ2-5; no clear D. CDR1 and CDR2 (germline): LGHNA, YNFKEQ. V lost 0 bases and J 2 bases, leaving 7 bases between the germline ends. This CDR3 comprises 14 residues. The CDR3 here is CASSQDSIQETQYF. Here the CDR3 DNA reads TGTGCCAGCAGCCAAGATAGTATTCAAGAGACCCAGTACTTC.

This clone was counted between two and nine times. The chain couples TRBV10-3 to TRBJ2-7; 10 bases align to TRBD1. Germline CDR1 and CDR2: ENHRY and SYGVKD. This CDR3 comprises 14 residues. After removal of 6 bases from V and 2 bases from J, the junction contained 4 bases not matched to a gene. The CDR3 sequence is CAISPGQGTYEQYF. As DNA, the CDR3 is TGTGCCATCAGCCCGGGACAGGGGACCTACGAGCAGTACTTC.

V gene TRBV29-1 combines with J gene TRBJ2-2; unclear D gene. The germline V and J ends were trimmed by 7 bases and 2 bases, with 5 bases remaining between them. Looked up from germline, CDR1 is SQVTM and CDR2 is ANQGSEA. CDR3 length: 11 residues. In DNA form, the CDR3 reads TGCAGCGGCCAAAACACCGGGGAGCTGTTTTTT. This codes for CSGQNTGELFF.

The chain carries TRBV29-1 and TRBJ1-5; the D gene is possibly TRBD1 (5 bases). CDR3 length: 12 amino acids. Trimming cost V 4 bases and J 3 bases, with 7 bases left between them. Germline CDR1 and CDR2: SQVTM and ANQGSEA. The CDR3 sequence: CSVGDSNQPQHF. CDR3 nucleotides: TGCAGCGTTGGGGACTCCAATCAGCCCCAGCATTTT.

CDR3 in amino acids: CASSSLGLAGTDTQYF. CDR3 sequence (DNA): TGTGCCAGCAGTTCCCTAGGACTAGCGGGCACAGATACGCAGTATTTT. J is TRBJ2-3 and V is TRBV6-5; 10 bases agree with TRBD2. This CDR3 has 16 amino acids. Germline-derived CDR1 and CDR2 are MNHEY and SVGAGI. The V and J ends lost 4 bases and 1 base, in that order; junction bases with no gene match: 5.